This is a list of T cell receptor beta chains from one sample in a study of graft-versus-host responses after intestinal transplantation. Data came from immunoSEQ multiplex PCR; TCRdb stores just in-frame clones and leaves some out. This sample has 70,000 to 75,000 clones, with around 92% found just once. Their cognate antigens are unknown. Sequenced here: unstimulated CD8+ T cells sorted from spleen or lymph node cells, sampled before intestinal transplant. Receptor source: a human donor who received an intestinal transplant. Both conserved end residues are part of each CDR3. The D gene is left open where the match is weak. Clone size appears in some rows only: once, few, many, or a class for an expanded clone.

. | TRBD2 | TRBJ2-3 | TRBV28 | TGTGCCAGCAGTTTGCGGGGGGGCCCCAGCACAGATACGCAGTATTTT | CASSLRGGPSTDTQYF
. | . | TRBJ1-4 | TRBV5-1 | TGCGCCAGCAGCATCGCCTCTAGAACTCGTGAAAAACTGTTTTTT | CASSIASRTREKLFF
. | TRBD2 | TRBJ2-1 | TRBV9 | TGTGCCAGCAGCGGACGTAGCGGGCCGTCCTACAATGAGCAGTTCTTC | CASSGRSGPSYNEQFF
. | . | TRBJ2-7 | TRBV6-5 | TGTGCCAGCAGTTACGCAGAAGCCTACGAGCAGTACTTC | CASSYAEAYEQYF
once | . | TRBJ2-1 | TRBV30 | TGTGCCTGGAGTACGACTCTCCATGAGCAGTTCTTC | CAWSTTLHEQFF
. | TRBD2 | TRBJ2-7 | TRBV7-3 | TGTGCCAGCAGCATATCCTCTGGGGGGGGTGAGTCCTACGAGCAGTACTTC | CASSISSGGGESYEQYF
. | TRBD2 | TRBJ2-7 | TRBV27 | TGTGCCACCTCAAAAGCTAGCGGGAGTTTTTACGAGCAGTACTTC | CATSKASGSFYEQYF
. | . | TRBJ1-5 | TRBV27 | TGTGCCAGCAGTCCGACCCGAGGTCCCCAGCATTTT | CASSPTRGPQHF
. | . | TRBJ1-1 | TRBV5-1 | TGCGCCAGCAGGCTGAAAGGGGTGGGGGGATTCACTGAAGCTTTCTTT | CASRLKGVGGFTEAFF
. | TRBD1 | TRBJ2-7 | TRBV28 | TGTGCCAGCAGTTTATTACAGGGGTTTAAGGACGAGCAGTACTTC | CASSLLQGFKDEQYF
. | TRBD1 | TRBJ2-7 | TRBV2 | TGTGCCAGCGTCGTTTACCGGGACAGGTCCTACGAGCAGTACTTC | CASVVYRDRSYEQYF
. | TRBD1 | TRBJ2-1 | TRBV14 | TGTGCCAGCAGCGGACAGGGGTGGAATGAGCAGTTCTTC | CASSGQGWNEQFF
few | . | TRBJ2-5 | TRBV15 | TGTGCCACCAGCAGGGAAGGGGGGGGAGCAGAGACCCAGTACTTC | CATSREGGGAETQYF
. | TRBD1 | TRBJ2-1 | TRBV25-1 | TGTGCCAGCAGTGGGGACAGGGTTCTCAATGAGCAGTTCTTC | CASSGDRVLNEQFF
. | TRBD1 | TRBJ1-1 | TRBV6-1 | TGTGCCAGCGCGGCAGGGGGCCTCTTGGACACTGAAGCTTTCTTT | CASAAGGLLDTEAFF
. | . | TRBJ2-1 | TRBV27 | TGTGCCAGCAGTACCGGAGGGGGAGGGGGATATGAGCAGTTCTTC | CASSTGGGGGYEQFF
. | TRBD1 | TRBJ2-3 | TRBV5-5 | TGTGCCAGCAGCCCGGGGAGGGCCGGGACAGGGAGAACAGATACGCAGTATTTT | CASSPGRAGTGRTDTQYF
. | . | TRBJ1-3 | TRBV7-9 | TGTGCCAGCAGCTTAACCGAGGCCATATATTTT | CASSLTEAIYF
. | TRBD1 | TRBJ2-1 | TRBV29-1 | TGCAGCGCGCCGGGACAGGGGTTCCCCCCTGTAACTTTCCACAATGAGCAGTTCTTC | CSAPGQGFPPVTFHNEQFF
. | . | TRBJ2-7 | TRBV4-1 | TGCGCCAGCAGCCAAGATCCAGGGATGGGGTACGAGCAGTACTTC | CASSQDPGMGYEQYF
. | TRBD2 | TRBJ2-1 | TRBV2 | TGTGCCAGCAGTGAGTCCTTAGCGGGGGGGCGCAGTGAGCAGTTCTTC | CASSESLAGGRSEQFF
. | TRBD1 | TRBJ2-7 | TRBV11-2 | TGTGCCAGCAGCTTAAACAGGGGGCTCTACGAGCAGTACTTC | CASSLNRGLYEQYF
few | . | TRBJ2-5 | TRBV5-1 | TGCGCCAGCAGCTTGAGTTGGGGGACTCAAGAGACCCAGTACTTC | CASSLSWGTQETQYF
. | . | TRBJ1-5 | TRBV28 | TGTGCCAGCAGTTTCATTCAGGGCGATAGCAATCAGCCCCAGCATTTT | CASSFIQGDSNQPQHF
. | . | TRBJ1-1 | TRBV30 | TGTGCCTGGGGCCAAATCCGCCGTGGCACTGAAGCTTTCTTT | CAWGQIRRGTEAFF
. | . | TRBJ1-1 | TRBV5-1 | TGCGCCAGCAGCCCTGACAATATGAACACTGAAGCTTTCTTT | CASSPDNMNTEAFF
. | . | TRBJ1-4 | TRBV2 | TGTGCCAGCAGTGAAACATCAACTAATGAAAAACTGTTTTTT | CASSETSTNEKLFF
. | TRBD2 | TRBJ2-5 | TRBV23-1 | TGCGCCAGCAGTCGCACGGGGGAGGGTCATGTGTGGGGAGAGACCCAGTACTTC | CASSRTGEGHVWGETQYF
. | . | TRBJ1-2 | TRBV18 | TGTGCCAGCTCACCTCGGAGGGGCTATGGCTACACCTTC | CASSPRRGYGYTF
. | . | TRBJ1-6 | TRBV19 | TGTGCCAGTACTCGACAGAGCTCCTATAATTCACCCCTCCACTTT | CASTRQSSYNSPLHF
. | . | TRBJ2-3 | TRBV9 | TGTGCCAGCAGCGTAGCGAGCACAGATACGCAGTATTTT | CASSVASTDTQYF
. | . | TRBJ2-7 | TRBV18 | TGTGCCAGCTCACTCCGGGGCTACGAGCAGTACTTC | CASSLRGYEQYF
. | . | TRBJ1-4 | TRBV27 | TGTGCCAGCAGTTACCTTGGGCACGGACACCTTAATGAAAAACTGTTTTTT | CASSYLGHGHLNEKLFF
. | TRBD1 | TRBJ1-4 | TRBV11-2 | TGTGCCAGCAGCCGCTGGGACAGACACAATGAAAAACTGTTTTTT | CASSRWDRHNEKLFF
once | TRBD1 | TRBJ2-7 | TRBV6-1 | TGTGCCAGCAAATATCGGACAGGGGCATACGAGCAGTACTTC | CASKYRTGAYEQYF
. | TRBD1 | TRBJ2-5 | TRBV7-9 | TGTGCCAGCTCGACCCCCGGGACAGGGGAGGGGACCCAGTACTTC | CASSTPGTGEGTQYF
. | . | TRBJ1-1 | TRBV10-2 | TGCGCCAGCAGTCAGAACACTGAAGCTTTCTTT | CASSQNTEAFF
. | TRBD2 | TRBJ2-3 | TRBV7-6 | TGTGCCAGCAGCTCGCGACTAGCGGGGGAAGAGGGACTAAGCACAGATACGCAGTATTTT | CASSSRLAGEEGLSTDTQYF
few | . | TRBJ1-6 | TRBV28 | TGTGCCAGCAGTCCCGCCCCAAACAGGGAGGGAAGGCATTCACCCCTCCACTTT | CASSPAPNREGRHSPLHF
. | TRBD2 | TRBJ2-7 | TRBV7-9 | TGTGCCAGCAGCCCAGGATGGACTAGCGGGAACGAGCAGTACTTC | CASSPGWTSGNEQYF
. | . | TRBJ1-3 | TRBV7-2 | TGTGCCAGCAGCTCTACTTTTGGGGGGGCGAAGAGAAACACCATATATTTT | CASSSTFGGAKRNTIYF
. | . | TRBJ2-6 | TRBV5-1 | TGCGCCAGCAGCCACACAGGCTCTGGGGCCAACGTCCTGACTTTC | CASSHTGSGANVLTF
. | TRBD1 | TRBJ2-2 | TRBV28 | TGTGCCAGCAGTTTATCGGCAGGGGGCACCGGGGAGCTGTTTTTT | CASSLSAGGTGELFF
. | . | TRBJ2-7 | TRBV27 | TGTGCCAGCAGTTATGGACAGACCTACGAGCAGTACTTC | CASSYGQTYEQYF
. | . | TRBJ1-6 | TRBV6-1 | TGTGCCAGCAGGTGGAGCTATAATTCACCCCTCCACTTT | CASRWSYNSPLHF
. | TRBD2 | TRBJ2-7 | TRBV5-1 | TGCGCCAGCAGCTGGGGAGGGCCCTCCTACGAGCAGTACTTC | CASSWGGPSYEQYF
. | TRBD1 | TRBJ2-7 | TRBV29-1 | TGCAGCGTTGTGATCACAGGGGCCTACGAGCAGTACTTC | CSVVITGAYEQYF